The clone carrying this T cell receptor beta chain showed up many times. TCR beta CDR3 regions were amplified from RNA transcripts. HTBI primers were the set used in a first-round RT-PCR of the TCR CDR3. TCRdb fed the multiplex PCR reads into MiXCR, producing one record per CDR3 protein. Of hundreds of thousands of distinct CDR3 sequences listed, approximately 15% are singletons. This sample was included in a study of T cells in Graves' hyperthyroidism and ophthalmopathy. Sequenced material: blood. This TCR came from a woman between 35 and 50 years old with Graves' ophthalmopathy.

Here the CDR3 reads CASKPRRQAYDYEQYF. In nucleotides, the CDR3 is TGTGCCAGCAAACCCAGGAGACAGGCGTACGACTACGAGCAGTACTTC. The chain carries TRBV27 and TRBJ2-7; D is perhaps TRBD1 (6 bases). In germline, CDR1 is MNHEY, CDR2 SMNVEV (reference sequence). Deletions cut 7 bases from V and 3 bases from J, with 22 bases between. The CDR3 has 16 amino acids.